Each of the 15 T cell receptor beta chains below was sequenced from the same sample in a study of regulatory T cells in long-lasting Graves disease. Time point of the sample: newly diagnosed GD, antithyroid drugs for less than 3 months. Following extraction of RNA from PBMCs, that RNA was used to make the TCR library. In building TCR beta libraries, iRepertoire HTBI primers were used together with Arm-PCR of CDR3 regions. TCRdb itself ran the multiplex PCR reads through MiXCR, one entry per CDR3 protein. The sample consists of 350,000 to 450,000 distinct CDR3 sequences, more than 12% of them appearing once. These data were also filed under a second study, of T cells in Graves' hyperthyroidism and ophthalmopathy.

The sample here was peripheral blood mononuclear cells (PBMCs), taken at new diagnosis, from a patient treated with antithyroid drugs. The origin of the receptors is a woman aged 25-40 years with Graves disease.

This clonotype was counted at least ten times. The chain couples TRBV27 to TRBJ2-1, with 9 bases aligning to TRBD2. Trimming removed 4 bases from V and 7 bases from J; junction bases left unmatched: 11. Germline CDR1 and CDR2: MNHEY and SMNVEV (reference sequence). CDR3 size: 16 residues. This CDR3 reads CASSSWSSGIVNEQFF. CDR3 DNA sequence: TGTGCCAGCAGTTCCTGGTCTAGCGGGATCGTAAATGAGCAGTTCTTC.

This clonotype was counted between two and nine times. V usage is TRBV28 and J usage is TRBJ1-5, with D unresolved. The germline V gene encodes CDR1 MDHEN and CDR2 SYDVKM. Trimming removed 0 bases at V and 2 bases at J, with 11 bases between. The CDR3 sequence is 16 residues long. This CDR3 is CASSLWWVYGNQPQHF. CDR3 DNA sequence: TGTGCCAGCAGTTTATGGTGGGTGTACGGCAATCAGCCCCAGCATTTT. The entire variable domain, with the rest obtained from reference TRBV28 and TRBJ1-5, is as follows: DVKVTQSSRYLVKRTGEKVFLECVQDMDHENMFWYRQDPGLGLRLIYFSYDVKMKEKGDIPEGYSVSREKKERFSLILESASTNQTSMYLCASSLWWVYGNQPQHFGDGTRLSIL.

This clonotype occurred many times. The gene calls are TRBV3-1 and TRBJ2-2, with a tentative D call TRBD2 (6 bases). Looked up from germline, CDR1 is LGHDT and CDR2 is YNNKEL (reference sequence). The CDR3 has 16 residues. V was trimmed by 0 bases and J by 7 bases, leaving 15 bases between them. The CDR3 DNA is TGTGCCAGCAGCCAAGACCTGGGCGGGATAGTCGGGGAGCTGTTTTTT. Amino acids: CASSQDLGGIVGELFF. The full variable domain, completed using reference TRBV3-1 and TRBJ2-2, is DTAVSQTPKYLVTQMGNDKSIKCEQNLGHDTMYWYKQDSKKFLKIMFSYNNKELIINETVPNRFSPKSPDKAHLNLHINSLELGDSAVYFCASSQDLGGIVGELFFGEGSRLTVL.

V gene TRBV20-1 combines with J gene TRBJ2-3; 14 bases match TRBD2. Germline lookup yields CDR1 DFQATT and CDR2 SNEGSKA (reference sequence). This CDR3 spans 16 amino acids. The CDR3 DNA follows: TGCAGAGAGGGACTAGCGGGAGAGGATCATCCAGATACGCAGTATTTT. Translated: CREGLAGEDHPDTQYF.

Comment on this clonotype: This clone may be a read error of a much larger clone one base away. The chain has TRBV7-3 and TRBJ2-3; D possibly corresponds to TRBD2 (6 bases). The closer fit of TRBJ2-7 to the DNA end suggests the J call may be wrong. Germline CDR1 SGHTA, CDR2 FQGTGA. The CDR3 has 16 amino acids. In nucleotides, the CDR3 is TGTGCCAGCAGCTTAACGGGAGGTTCCCCAGGCAATGAGCAGTACTTC. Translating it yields CASSLTGGSPGNEQYF.

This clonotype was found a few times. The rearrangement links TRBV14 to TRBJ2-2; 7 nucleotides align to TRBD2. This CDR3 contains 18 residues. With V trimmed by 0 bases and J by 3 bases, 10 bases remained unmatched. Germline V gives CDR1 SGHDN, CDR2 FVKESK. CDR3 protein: CASSQEPRRGRDTGELFF. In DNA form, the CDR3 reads TGTGCCAGCAGCCAAGAGCCCCGGCGAGGGAGGGACACCGGGGAGCTGTTTTTT.

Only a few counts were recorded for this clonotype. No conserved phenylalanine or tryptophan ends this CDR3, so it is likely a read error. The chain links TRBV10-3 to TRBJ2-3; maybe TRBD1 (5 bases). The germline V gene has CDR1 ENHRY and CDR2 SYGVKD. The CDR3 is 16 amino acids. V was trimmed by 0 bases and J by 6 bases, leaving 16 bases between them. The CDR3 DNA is TGTGCCATCAGTGAGTCGTTAGAGACAGCTCTCGATACGCAGTATCTT. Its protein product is CAISESLETALDTQYL.

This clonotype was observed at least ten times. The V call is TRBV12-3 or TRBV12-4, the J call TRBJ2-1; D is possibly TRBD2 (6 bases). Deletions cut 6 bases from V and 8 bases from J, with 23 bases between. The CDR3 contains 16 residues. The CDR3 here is CASRPLFIGSRDEQFF. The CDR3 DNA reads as TGTGCCAGCAGGCCGCTATTCATCGGGAGTAGGGATGAGCAGTTCTTC.

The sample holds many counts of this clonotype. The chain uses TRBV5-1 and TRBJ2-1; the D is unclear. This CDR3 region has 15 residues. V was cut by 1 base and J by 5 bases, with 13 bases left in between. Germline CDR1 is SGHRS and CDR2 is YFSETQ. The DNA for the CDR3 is TGCGCCAGCAGCTTGAACGTTGGGGTTGACAATGAGCAGTTCTTC. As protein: CASSLNVGVDNEQFF.

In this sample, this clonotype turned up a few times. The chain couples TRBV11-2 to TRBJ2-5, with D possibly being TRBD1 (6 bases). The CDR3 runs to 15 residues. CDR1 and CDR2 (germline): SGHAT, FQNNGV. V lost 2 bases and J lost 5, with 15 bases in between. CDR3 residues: CASSLNFQGTETQYF. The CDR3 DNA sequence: TGTGCCAGCAGCTTAAATTTCCAGGGGACGGAGACCCAGTACTTC.

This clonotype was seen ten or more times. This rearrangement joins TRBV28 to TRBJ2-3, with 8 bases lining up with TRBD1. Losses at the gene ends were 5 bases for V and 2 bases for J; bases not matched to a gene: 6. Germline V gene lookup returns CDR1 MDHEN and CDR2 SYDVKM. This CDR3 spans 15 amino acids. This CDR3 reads CASSQGQAVTDTQYF. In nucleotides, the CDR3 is TGTGCCAGCAGTCAGGGACAGGCGGTCACAGATACGCAGTATTTT.

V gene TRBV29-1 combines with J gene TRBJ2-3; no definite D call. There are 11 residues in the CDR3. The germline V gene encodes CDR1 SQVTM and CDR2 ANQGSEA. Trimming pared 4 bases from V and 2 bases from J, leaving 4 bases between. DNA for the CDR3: TGCAGCGTTGGTCACACAGATACGCAGTATTTT. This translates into CSVGHTDTQYF.

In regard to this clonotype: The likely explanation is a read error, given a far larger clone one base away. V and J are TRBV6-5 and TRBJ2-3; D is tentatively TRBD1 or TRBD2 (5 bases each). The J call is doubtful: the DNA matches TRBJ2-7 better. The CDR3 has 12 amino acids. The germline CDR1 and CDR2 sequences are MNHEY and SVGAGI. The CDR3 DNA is TGTGCCAGCAGTTCGGGGACCCACGAGCAGTACTTC. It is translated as CASSSGTHEQYF.

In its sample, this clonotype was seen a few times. CDR3 sequence (DNA): TGTGCCAGTAGTATGGCAGGGGGAATGAACACTGAAGCTTTCTTT. This translates into CASSMAGGMNTEAFF. V usage is TRBV19 and J usage is TRBJ1-1; 7 positions agree with TRBD1. V shed 3 bases, J shed 0 bases, and the junction held 4 bases outside the gene matches. This CDR3 region has 15 residues. Per the germline V gene, CDR1 is LNHDA and CDR2 is SQIVND (reference sequence).

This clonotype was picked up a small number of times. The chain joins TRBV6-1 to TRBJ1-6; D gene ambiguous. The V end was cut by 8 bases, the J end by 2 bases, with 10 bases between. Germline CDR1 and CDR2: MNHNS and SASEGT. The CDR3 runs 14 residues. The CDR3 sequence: CASVGRAYNSPLHF. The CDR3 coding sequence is TGTGCCAGCGTCGGGAGGGCCTATAATTCACCCCTCCACTTT.